This TCR beta chain was identified in a study of blood T cell repertoires in COVID-19. Method: immunoSEQ multiplex PCR; TCRdb's copy keeps in-frame clones and lacks some. The sample carries roughly 240,000 clones, roughly 88% recorded once. The germline gives CDR1 MDHEN, CDR2 SYDVKM. V dropped 11 bases and J dropped 8; count of bases not matched to a gene: 6. The CDR3 extends over 12 amino acids. This chain uses TRBV28 with TRBJ1-2, with TRBD1 identical over 12 bases. This TCR was recovered from a woman aged 80 or older with COVID-19, enrolled during active disease. Sequenced material: peripheral blood. This CDR3 reads CAGGDRGLGYTF. DNA of the CDR3: TGTGCCGGGGGGGACAGGGGGCTCGGCTACACCTTC.